This TCR beta chain was identified in a study of identical twins. There are 18 residues in the CDR3. Per germline, CDR1 MGHRA and CDR2 YSYEKL. Trimming cost V 0 bases and J 0 bases, with 15 bases left between them. Template switching added a universal primer binding site, and final cDNA carried unique molecular identifiers. TCRdb fed the 5' RACE reads into MiXCR, producing one record per CDR3 protein. The table has a few hundred thousand distinct CDR3 sequences, more than 13% seen once; the top ten hold approximately 1%. This same sample was also taken into another study, of yellow fever vaccine responses in identical twins.

The clonotype originates from a woman younger than 30 in good health. Sequenced sample: CD4+ T cells sorted from blood. The chain couples TRBV4-1 to TRBJ1-5; D unresolved. Written as DNA, the CDR3 is TGCGCCAGCAGCCAAGACCCTGGAGGGAATCCTAGCAATCAGCCCCAGCATTTT. Amino acid sequence: CASSQDPGGNPSNQPQHF.